This T cell receptor (beta chain) is from a study of blood T cell repertoires in COVID-19. About the research overall: From the United States, Italy and Spain came samples of acute and convalescent COVID-19.

Germline loops: CDR1 LNHDA, CDR2 SQIVND (reference sequence). This CDR3 comprises 14 residues. With 6 bases removed from V and 7 bases from J, the gap between germline ends came to 16 bases. Original methodology: Using reference gene primer amplification, nucleated cell counts were estimated. TCRdb's copy holds only in-frame clones and misses some; the assay was immunoSEQ multiplex PCR. D and trimming were read from the DNA, whereas the V and J calls and clone size are those reported in that table. The sample holds 85,000 to 120,000 clones, about 85% seen once. This clonotype was obtained from a man aged 45-65 years with active COVID-19. This sequence joins TRBV19 and TRBJ2-1; D perhaps matches TRBD1 (5 bases). The sequenced material came from peripheral blood. The CDR3 here is CASRAGQFRNEQFF. The CDR3 nucleotides read TGTGCCAGTAGAGCCGGACAATTCAGGAATGAGCAGTTCTTC.